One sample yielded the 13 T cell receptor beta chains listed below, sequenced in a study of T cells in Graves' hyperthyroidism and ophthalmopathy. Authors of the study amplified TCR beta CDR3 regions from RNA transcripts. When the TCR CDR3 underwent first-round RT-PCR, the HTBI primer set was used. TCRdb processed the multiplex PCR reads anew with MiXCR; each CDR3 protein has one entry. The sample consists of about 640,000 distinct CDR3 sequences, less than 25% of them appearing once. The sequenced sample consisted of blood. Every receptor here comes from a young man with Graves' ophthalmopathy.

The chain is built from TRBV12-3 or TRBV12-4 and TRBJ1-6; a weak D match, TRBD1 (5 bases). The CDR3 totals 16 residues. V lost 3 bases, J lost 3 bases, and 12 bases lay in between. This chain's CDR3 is CASSFDRLNYNSPLHF. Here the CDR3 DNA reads TGTGCCAGCAGTTTCGACAGACTAAACTATAATTCACCCCTCCACTTT.

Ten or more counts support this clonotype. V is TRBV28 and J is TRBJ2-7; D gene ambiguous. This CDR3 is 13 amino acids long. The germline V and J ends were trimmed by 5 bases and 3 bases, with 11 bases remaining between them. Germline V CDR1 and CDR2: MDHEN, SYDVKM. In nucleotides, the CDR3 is TGTGCCAGCAGTATGGGTTGGAGCTACGAGCAGTACTTC. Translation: CASSMGWSYEQYF.

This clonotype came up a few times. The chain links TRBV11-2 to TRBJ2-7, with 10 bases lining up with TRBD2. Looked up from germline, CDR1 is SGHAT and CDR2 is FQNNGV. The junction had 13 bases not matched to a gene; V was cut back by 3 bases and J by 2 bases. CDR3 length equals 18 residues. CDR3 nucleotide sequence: TGTGCCAGCAGCTTCGAACCCAGCGGGAGGGCTATCCCCTACGAGCAGTACTTC. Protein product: CASSFEPSGRAIPYEQYF.

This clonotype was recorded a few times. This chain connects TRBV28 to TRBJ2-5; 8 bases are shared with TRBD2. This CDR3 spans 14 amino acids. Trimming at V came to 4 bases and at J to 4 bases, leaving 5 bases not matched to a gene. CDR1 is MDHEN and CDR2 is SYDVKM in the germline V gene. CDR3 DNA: TGTGCCAGCAGTTCCGGGGGGGTAGGAGAGACCCAGTACTTC. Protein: CASSSGGVGETQYF.

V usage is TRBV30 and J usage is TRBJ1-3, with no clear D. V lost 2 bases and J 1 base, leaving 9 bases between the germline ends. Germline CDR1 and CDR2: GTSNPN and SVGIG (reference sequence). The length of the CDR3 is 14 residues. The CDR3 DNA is TGTGCCTGGAGTTGGTCGGATTCTGGAAACACCATATATTTT. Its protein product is CAWSWSDSGNTIYF.

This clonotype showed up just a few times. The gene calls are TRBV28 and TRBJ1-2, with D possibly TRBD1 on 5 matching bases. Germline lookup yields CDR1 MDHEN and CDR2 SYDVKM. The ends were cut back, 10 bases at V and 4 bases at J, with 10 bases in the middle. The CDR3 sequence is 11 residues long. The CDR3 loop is CATGPIYGYTF. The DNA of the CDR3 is TGTGCCACGGGACCGATCTATGGCTACACCTTC.

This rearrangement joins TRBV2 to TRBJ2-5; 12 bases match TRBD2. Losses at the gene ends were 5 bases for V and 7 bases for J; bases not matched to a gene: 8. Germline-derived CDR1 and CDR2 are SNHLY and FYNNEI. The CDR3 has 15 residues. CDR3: CASSLTSGSIGTQYF. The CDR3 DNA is TGTGCCAGCAGTTTGACTAGCGGGAGTATCGGGACCCAGTACTTC.

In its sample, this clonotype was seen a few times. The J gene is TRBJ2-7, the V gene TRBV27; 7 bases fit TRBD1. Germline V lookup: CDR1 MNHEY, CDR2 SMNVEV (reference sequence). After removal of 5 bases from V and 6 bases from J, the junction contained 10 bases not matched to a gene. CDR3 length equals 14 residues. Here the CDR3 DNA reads TGTGCCAGCAGTGAGTTACAGGGGCTAAGCGAGCAGTACTTC. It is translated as CASSELQGLSEQYF.

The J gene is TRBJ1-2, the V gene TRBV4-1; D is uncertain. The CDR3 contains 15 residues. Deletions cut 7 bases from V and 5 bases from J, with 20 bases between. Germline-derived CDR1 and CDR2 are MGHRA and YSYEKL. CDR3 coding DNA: TGCGCCAGCACCCTTAGCGAGGCGGTGCCGTATGGCTACACCTTC. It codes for CASTLSEAVPYGYTF.

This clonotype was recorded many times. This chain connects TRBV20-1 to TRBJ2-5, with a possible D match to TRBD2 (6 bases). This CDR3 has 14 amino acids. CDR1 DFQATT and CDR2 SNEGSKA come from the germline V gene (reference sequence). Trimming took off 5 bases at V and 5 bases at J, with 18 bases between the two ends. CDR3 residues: CSASQGSRGETQYF. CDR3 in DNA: TGCAGTGCTTCTCAGGGTTCCCGGGGGGAGACCCAGTACTTC.

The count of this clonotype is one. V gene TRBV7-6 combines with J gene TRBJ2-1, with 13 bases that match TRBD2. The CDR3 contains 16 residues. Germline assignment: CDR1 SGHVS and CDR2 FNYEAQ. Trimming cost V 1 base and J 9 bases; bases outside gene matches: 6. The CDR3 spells CASSLVTSGRASEQFF. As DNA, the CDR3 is TGTGCCAGCAGCTTAGTAACTAGCGGGAGGGCCAGTGAGCAGTTCTTC.

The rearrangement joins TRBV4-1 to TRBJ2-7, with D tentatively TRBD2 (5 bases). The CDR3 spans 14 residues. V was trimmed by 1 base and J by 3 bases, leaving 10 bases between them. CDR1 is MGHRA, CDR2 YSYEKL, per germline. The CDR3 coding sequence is TGCGCCAGCAGCCAAGGAGGGCGGCACTACGAGCAGTACTTC. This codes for CASSQGGRHYEQYF.

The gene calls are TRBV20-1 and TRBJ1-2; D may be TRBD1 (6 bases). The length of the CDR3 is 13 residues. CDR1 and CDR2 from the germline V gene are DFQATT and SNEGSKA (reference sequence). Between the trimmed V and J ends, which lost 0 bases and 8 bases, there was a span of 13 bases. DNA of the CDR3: TGCAGTGCTAGAGATCAAGGGGGGGAAGGCTACACCTTC. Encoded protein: CSARDQGGEGYTF.